This T cell receptor (beta chain) was captured in a study of control samples from healthy donors and cancer patients. This CDR3 has 14 amino acids. Germline loops: CDR1 SNHLY, CDR2 FYNNEI. Trimming pared 6 bases from V and 0 bases from J, leaving 9 bases between. Only in-frame clones appear in the TCRdb table, and some are missing; sequencing was by immunoSEQ multiplex PCR. The data hold under 100,000 clones, with approximately 90% observed a single time. This chain links TRBV2 with TRBJ1-3; the D is unclear. The receptor was isolated from a woman between 70 and 85 years old in good health. Sequencing used blood. The CDR3 region has the DNA TGTGCCAGCAGCAACAGAGTCTCTGGAAACACCATATATTTT. It yields the protein CASSNRVSGNTIYF.